A single sample gave rise to the 12 T cell receptor beta chains below, sequenced in a study of CD8 T cells in Susac syndrome. After extraction with the RNeasy kit, about 0.5 to 1 ug of the RNA was reverse transcribed using random hexamers. TCRdb analysed the immunoSEQ multiplex PCR reads with MiXCR anew, one entry per CDR3 protein. The sample lists about 71,000 distinct CDR3 sequences, 93% occurring once. Sequenced: CD4+ T cells from PBMCs. Every receptor here comes from a human donor with Susac syndrome.

This clonotype was recorded only once. The genes are TRBV20-1 and TRBJ2-5, with D possibly TRBD1 on 6 matching bases. The germline V and J ends were trimmed by 5 bases and 4 bases, with 17 bases remaining between them. Germline-derived CDR1 and CDR2 are DFQATT and SNEGSKA (reference sequence). The CDR3 has 14 amino acids. In DNA, the CDR3 is TGCAGTGCTGGCCAACGGGGCAGGGGAGAGACCCAGTACTTC. Encoded protein: CSAGQRGRGETQYF.

V gene TRBV7-3 combines with J gene TRBJ1-2; 7 nucleotides line up with TRBD1. Germline lookup yields CDR1 SGHTA and CDR2 FQGTGA. J was trimmed by 5 bases and V by 5 bases; bases with no gene match: 5. The CDR3 totals 13 residues. The chain's CDR3 is CASSPTGEYGYTF. The CDR3, as DNA: TGTGCCAGCAGCCCCACAGGGGAATATGGCTACACCTTC.

The chain combines TRBV12-3 or TRBV12-4 with TRBJ1-6; 7 nucleotides agree with TRBD1. V gave up 5 bases and J gave up 0 bases; unmatched junction bases: 10. This CDR3 has 18 amino acids. The DNA of the CDR3 is TGTGCCAGCAGTGGCGGGTCAGGGGGAAGCTCCTATAATTCACCCCTCCACTTT. Residues: CASSGGSGGSSYNSPLHF.

The chain carries TRBV28 and TRBJ1-2, with TRBD1 matching over 10 bases. J lost 8 bases, V lost 4 bases, and 13 bases had no gene match. This CDR3 is 16 amino acids long. Looked up from germline, CDR1 is MDHEN and CDR2 is SYDVKM. In DNA, the CDR3 is TGTGCCAGCAGTTGGCCAACCGGGACAGGGGATCAGGGCTACACCTTC. It translates to CASSWPTGTGDQGYTF.

The V call is TRBV2, the J call TRBJ2-5, with TRBD2 as a possible D gene (5 bases). Germline CDR1 and CDR2: SNHLY and FYNNEI. V gave up 4 bases and J gave up 1 base, with 16 bases separating them. This CDR3 contains 16 residues. Here the CDR3 DNA reads TGTGCCAGCAGTGTACTGAGGGCTCGGGCCCAAGAGACCCAGTACTTC. Protein: CASSVLRARAQETQYF. Looking up the rest from reference TRBV2 and TRBJ2-5 gives the full variable domain: EPEVTQTPSHQVTQMGQEVILRCVPISNHLYFYWYRQILGQKVEFLVSFYNNEISEKSEIFDDQFSVERPDGSNFTLKIRSTKLEDSAMYFCASSVLRARAQETQYFGPGTRLLVL.

The CDR3 DNA reads TGCAGCGTTGTCGGGGGGCCCCTCACAGATACGCAGTATTTT. This sequence encodes CSVVGGPLTDTQYF. This chain connects TRBV29-1 to TRBJ2-3; the D gene is possibly TRBD2 (7 bases). In germline, CDR1 is SQVTM, CDR2 ANQGSEA. The V and J ends lost 4 bases and 2 bases respectively, with 13 bases between them. CDR3 length equals 14 residues.

This clonotype was detected a few times. The rearrangement links TRBV5-1 to TRBJ2-2; 7 bases line up with TRBD1. J gave up 3 bases and V 0 bases, and 5 bases lay outside the gene matches. CDR1 is SGHRS, CDR2 YFSETQ, per germline. CDR3 length equals 16 residues. CDR3 protein: CASSLEGGIDTGELFF. CDR3 DNA: TGCGCCAGCAGCTTGGAAGGGGGCATCGACACCGGGGAGCTGTTTTTT. Filled out from reference TRBV5-1 and TRBJ2-2, the complete variable domain reads KAGVTQTPRYLIKTRGQQVTLSCSPISGHRSVSWYQQTPGQGLQFLFEYFSETQRNKGNFPGRFSGRQFSNSRSEMNVSTLELGDSALYLCASSLEGGIDTGELFFGEGSRLTVL.

The V and J genes are TRBV15 and TRBJ2-3; D is uncertain. Trimming stripped 5 bases from V and 4 bases from J, with 7 bases between. This CDR3 is 12 amino acids long. Looked up from germline, CDR1 is LNHNV and CDR2 is YYDKDF (reference sequence). CDR3 residues: CATSFSADTQYF. CDR3 coding DNA: TGTGCCACCAGCTTCAGTGCAGATACGCAGTATTTT.

This chain links TRBV6-5 with TRBJ1-2; 8 nucleotides match TRBD1. The CDR3 length is 14 residues. The germline CDR1 and CDR2 sequences are MNHEY and SVGAGI. The junction had 7 bases not matched to a gene; V was cut back by 5 bases and J by 5 bases. CDR3: CASSPGGGRYGYTF. CDR3 in DNA: TGTGCCAGCAGTCCAGGGGGCGGGAGGTATGGCTACACCTTC.

The chain couples TRBV4-1 to TRBJ2-2; possibly TRBD1 for D (6 bases). The CDR3 extends over 15 amino acids. CDR1 is MGHRA, CDR2 YSYEKL, per germline. Trimming stripped 2 bases from V and 1 base from J, with 8 bases between. DNA for the CDR3: TGCGCCAGCAGCCAACTGACAGGGAACACCGGGGAGCTGTTTTTT. Its protein product is CASSQLTGNTGELFF.

The rearrangement links TRBV18 to TRBJ2-3; D could derive from TRBD1 or TRBD2 (5 bases each). The CDR3 has 15 amino acids. Germline assignment: CDR1 KGHSH and CDR2 LQKENI. V was trimmed by 2 bases and J by 3 bases, leaving 12 bases between them. In DNA form, the CDR3 reads TGTGCCAGCTCACCAGGGGCCGCGGGTACAGATACGCAGTATTTT. This codes for CASSPGAAGTDTQYF.

The gene calls are TRBV7-2 and TRBJ1-5; maybe TRBD1 (5 bases). V lost 1 base and J lost 4, with 11 bases in between. CDR3 length equals 15 residues. Germline V CDR1 and CDR2: SGHTA, FQGNSA. DNA of the CDR3: TGTGCCAGCAGCTTAGTATCGGGGCGGAATCAGCCCCAGCATTTT. Residues: CASSLVSGRNQPQHF.